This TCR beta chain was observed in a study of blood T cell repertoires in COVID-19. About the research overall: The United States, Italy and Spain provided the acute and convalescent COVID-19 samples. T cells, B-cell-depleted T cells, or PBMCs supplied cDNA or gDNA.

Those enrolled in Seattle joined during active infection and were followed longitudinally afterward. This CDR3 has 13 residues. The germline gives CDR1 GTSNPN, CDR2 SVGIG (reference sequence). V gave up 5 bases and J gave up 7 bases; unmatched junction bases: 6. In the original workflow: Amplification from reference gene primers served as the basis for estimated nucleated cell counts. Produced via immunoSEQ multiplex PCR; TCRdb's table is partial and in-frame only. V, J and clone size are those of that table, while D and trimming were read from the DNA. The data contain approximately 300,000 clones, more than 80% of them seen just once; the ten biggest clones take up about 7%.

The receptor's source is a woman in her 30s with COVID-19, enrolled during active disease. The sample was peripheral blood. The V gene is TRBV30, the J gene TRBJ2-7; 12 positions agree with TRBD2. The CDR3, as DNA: TGTGCCTGGCAACTAGCGGGAGGAGGTGAGCAGTACTTC. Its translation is CAWQLAGGGEQYF. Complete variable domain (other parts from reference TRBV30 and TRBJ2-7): SQTIHQWPATLVQPVGSPLSLECTVEGTSNPNLYWYRQAAGRGLQLLFYSVGIGQISSEVPQNLSASRPQDRQFILSSKKLLLSDSGFYLCAWQLAGGGEQYFGPGTRLTVT.